This T cell receptor (beta chain) was observed in a study of blood T cell repertoires in COVID-19. Study at large: From the United States, Italy and Spain came samples of acute and convalescent COVID-19.

With 0 bases removed from V and 0 bases from J, the gap between germline ends came to 8 bases. The V gene's germline CDR1 is LGHDT and CDR2 YNNKEL (reference sequence). The CDR3 has 15 amino acids. Method: immunoSEQ multiplex PCR; TCRdb's copy keeps in-frame clones and lacks some. Here the sample spans approximately 210,000 clones, roughly 90% being singletons. The sequence was collected from a man younger than 45 who had recovered from COVID-19. V is TRBV3-1 (or the pseudogene TRBV3-2) and J is TRBJ2-5; TRBD1 is a possible D gene (5 bases). Sequencing was done on a sample of peripheral blood. In nucleotides, the CDR3 is TGTGCCAGCAGCCAAGATAAGACAGACCAAGAGACCCAGTACTTC. This codes for CASSQDKTDQETQYF.